This T cell receptor (beta chain) was sequenced in a study of T-cell reconstitution after alpha-beta-depleted transplantation in children. Study-wide results and limits: Day-60 TCRbeta diversity that was high in some patients was derived from surviving recipient T cells and thymic progenitors. When one year had passed after transplant, most T-cell counts and diversity came from newly produced T cells.

Molecular barcoding with unique molecular identifiers was used for the TCRbeta library. TCRdb reprocessed the PCR reads with MiXCR, giving one entry per CDR3 protein. The sample lists roughly 280,000 distinct CDR3 sequences; more than 9% were seen once. The germline V gene encodes CDR1 MGHDK and CDR2 SYGVNS. The CDR3 totals 15 residues. The V segment lost 1 base and the J segment 8 bases; nucleotides outside the gene matches: 9. The sample holds many counts of this clonotype. Its target is unknown. The TCR comes from a male patient aged 2-9 years who had a stem cell transplant for chronic granulomatous disease, so the T cells may come from the graft donor. The chain uses TRBV25-1 and TRBJ1-2, with 8 bases identical to TRBD1. Here the sequenced sample was peripheral blood, taken 180 days after TCRalphabeta/CD19-depleted stem cell transplant. The CDR3 reads CASSELQDRAGGYTF. The CDR3 nucleotides are TGTGCCAGCAGTGAATTACAGGACAGGGCGGGCGGCTACACCTTC.